A selection of T cell receptor beta chains follows, all from one sample in a study of a mutant IDH1 vaccine in newly diagnosed glioma. Clones were read by immunoSEQ multiplex PCR, and TCRdb kept only the in-frame ones, dropping some. The data hold some 100,000 clones, with about 80% observed a single time. Sequences were derived from PBMCs, sampled from a glioma patient treated with radiotherapy, temozolomide or both. These receptors originate from a woman in her forties or fifties with glioma. CDR3s include the opening cysteine and the closing phenylalanine or tryptophan. D genes are given only for firm matches.

v_call	d_call	j_call	cdr3_length	cdr3_aa	cdr3_nt
TRBV19	-	TRBJ2-5	17	CASSSRLWALGQETQYF	TGTGCCAGTAGTTCTCGCCTTTGGGCACTTGGCCAAGAGACCCAGTACTTC
TRBV16	-	TRBJ1-4	13	CASSQSRNEKLFF	TGTGCCAGCAGCCAATCCCGTAATGAAAAACTGTTTTTT
TRBV5-5	TRBD1	TRBJ1-2	17	CASSLEGTEGKGYGYTF	TGTGCCAGCAGCTTGGAGGGGACAGAGGGTAAGGGCTATGGCTACACCTTC
TRBV5-1	-	TRBJ2-7	14	CASSLEGRLYEQYF	TGCGCCAGCAGCTTGGAAGGCAGGCTTTACGAGCAGTACTTC
TRBV30	TRBD1	TRBJ2-1	15	CAWSLTGGRYNEQFF	TGTGCCTGGAGTTTGACAGGGGGCAGGTACAATGAGCAGTTCTTC
TRBV7-5	-	TRBJ1-4	13	CARTRDLNEKLFF	TGTGCCAGAACCCGGGACTTGAACGAAAAACTGTTTTTT
TRBV27	-	TRBJ1-1	12	CASSLGRPKAFF	TGTGCCAGCAGTTTAGGACGGCCAAAAGCTTTCTTT
TRBV13	-	TRBJ2-7	13	CASKDIKTYEQYF	TGTGCCAGCAAGGATATCAAAACCTACGAGCAGTACTTC
TRBV5-6	-	TRBJ1-4	15	CASSLGQITNEKLFF	TGTGCCAGCAGCTTGGGTCAGATCACCAATGAAAAACTGTTTTTT
TRBV7-8	TRBD1	TRBJ2-7	15	CASTYRSQGAYEQYF	TGTGCCAGCACCTATAGGTCTCAGGGGGCCTACGAGCAGTACTTC
TRBV28	-	TRBJ1-6	14	CASSHNQFNSPLHF	TGTGCCAGCAGCCACAACCAGTTCAATTCACCCCTCCACTTT
TRBV7-9	-	TRBJ1-6	18	CASSSVADGSSYNSPLHF	TGTGCCAGCAGCTCCGTAGCAGACGGGAGCTCCTATAATTCACCCCTCCACTTT
TRBV6-6	TRBD1	TRBJ1-3	14	CASSWGQGENTIYF	TGTGCCAGCAGTTGGGGACAGGGTGAAAACACCATATATTTT
TRBV27	-	TRBJ2-7	14	CASSLQTPDYEQYF	TGTGCCAGCAGTTTGCAGACACCGGATTACGAGCAGTACTTC